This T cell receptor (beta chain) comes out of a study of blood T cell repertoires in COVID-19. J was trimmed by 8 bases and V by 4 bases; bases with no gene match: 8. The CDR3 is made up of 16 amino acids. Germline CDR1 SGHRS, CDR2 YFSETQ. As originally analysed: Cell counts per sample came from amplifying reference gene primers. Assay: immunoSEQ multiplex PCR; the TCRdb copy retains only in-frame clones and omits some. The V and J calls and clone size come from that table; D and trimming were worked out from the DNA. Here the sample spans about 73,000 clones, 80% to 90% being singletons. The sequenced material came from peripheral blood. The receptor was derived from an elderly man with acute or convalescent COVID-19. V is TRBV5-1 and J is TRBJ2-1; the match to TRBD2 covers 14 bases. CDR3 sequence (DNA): TGCGCCAGCAGCCCGGAAGGGACTAGCGGGAGTTATGAGCAGTTCTTC. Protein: CASSPEGTSGSYEQFF.